A selection of T cell receptor beta chains follows, all from one sample in a study of blood T cell repertoires in COVID-19. The data were produced by immunoSEQ multiplex PCR, yet TCRdb's version contains in-frame clones alone and is incomplete. The data hold about half a million clones, with around nine tenths observed a single time. The specimen sequenced was PBMCs or T cells enriched from blood (not recorded which). These receptors all stem from a woman aged 60 to 75 who had recovered from COVID-19. Both conserved end residues are part of each CDR3. The D gene is left open where the match is weak. The size of a clone is reported for some rows only, either as once, few or many, or as a class for expanded clones.

clone size | J gene | D gene | V gene | CDR3 DNA | CDR3 protein
once | TRBJ2-7 | TRBD1 | TRBV10-3 | TGTGCCATCGGACAGGGGGCGAGGGAGCAGTACTTC | CAIGQGAREQYF
few | TRBJ2-3 | TRBD2 | TRBV6-6 | TGTGCCAGCAGTCCCAGCGGGCTAGCGGGGGGGCTTTTATACACAGATACGCAGTATTTT | CASSPSGLAGGLLYTDTQYF
many | TRBJ2-6 | NA | TRBV30 | TGTGCCTGGAGCGGACTCAAGACAGGCTCTGGGGCCAACGTCCTGACTTTC | CAWSGLKTGSGANVLTF
NA | TRBJ1-4 | NA | TRBV18 | TGTGCCAGCTCACAGGGGGTCGGTAATGAAAAACTGTTTTTT | CASSQGVGNEKLFF
NA | TRBJ1-5 | NA | TRBV12-3/TRBV12-4 | TGTGCCAGCAGCTGGACAGTCAATCAGCCCCAGCATTTT | CASSWTVNQPQHF
many | TRBJ2-1 | NA | TRBV5-1 | TGCGCCAGCAGCGGGCAGTACAATGAGCAGTTCTTC | CASSGQYNEQFF
NA | TRBJ1-2 | NA | TRBV5-6 | TGTGCCAGCAGCACGACACCCAACTATGGCTACACCTTC | CASSTTPNYGYTF
few | TRBJ2-3 | TRBD2 | TRBV10-3 | TGTGCCATCAGTGCGGCCCTAGCGGGGGGGCAGGATACGCAGTATTTT | CAISAALAGGQDTQYF
NA | TRBJ1-6 | TRBD1 | TRBV2 | TGTGCCAGCAGTGAATTTCAGGGGGATAATTCACCCCTCCACTTT | CASSEFQGDNSPLHF
NA | TRBJ1-2 | TRBD1 | TRBV3-1/TRBV3-2 | TGTGCCAGCACCGGGACAGGGGGTTCTGGCTACACCTTC | CASTGTGGSGYTF
NA | TRBJ2-7 | TRBD2 | TRBV18 | TGTGCCAGCTCGCTACTAGCGGGCTACGAGCAGTACTTC | CASSLLAGYEQYF
once | TRBJ1-3 | NA | TRBV4-1 | TGCGCCAGCAGCCAAGATCGGGGGAACACCATATATTTT | CASSQDRGNTIYF
NA | TRBJ1-1 | TRBD1 | TRBV6-6 | TGTGCCAGCAGTAGGACAGGGACCCCTGAAGCTTTCTTT | CASSRTGTPEAFF
NA | TRBJ1-2 | NA | TRBV6-5 | TGTGCCAGCAGCCCGGGGAGAGGCTATGGCTACACCTTC | CASSPGRGYGYTF
NA | TRBJ1-1 | NA | TRBV27 | TGTGCCAGCAGTCCAGGACAGATGAACACTGAAGCTTTCTTT | CASSPGQMNTEAFF
NA | TRBJ2-2 | NA | TRBV24-1 | TGTGCCACCAGTGATTACTCTAGGGGGGGGGCAAGCACCGGGGAGCTGTTTTTT | CATSDYSRGGASTGELFF
NA | TRBJ1-4 | NA | TRBV7-9 | TGTGCCAGCAGCTTAGGGTTTATGCCAAGCGGGGAAAAACTGTTTTTT | CASSLGFMPSGEKLFF
few | TRBJ1-2 | NA | TRBV5-1 | TGCGCCAGCAGCTTGTATTCCCCTGATGGCTACACCTTC | CASSLYSPDGYTF
NA | TRBJ1-4 | NA | TRBV24-1 | TGTGCCACCAGTGATTCCACAGGGCTTGATGAAAAACTGTTTTTT | CATSDSTGLDEKLFF
NA | TRBJ2-5 | NA | TRBV2 | TGTGCCAGCAGCGACGACAGCAGGGAGACCCAGTACTTC | CASSDDSRETQYF
NA | TRBJ1-1 | NA | TRBV6-5 | TGTGCCAGCAGTCTAACTTTGAACACTGAAGCTTTCTTT | CASSLTLNTEAFF
NA | TRBJ2-1 | NA | TRBV6-1 | TGTGCCAGCAGTGAGGGGGGACCCTACAATGAGCAGTTCTTC | CASSEGGPYNEQFF
once | TRBJ1-1 | TRBD1 | TRBV14 | TGTGCCAGCAGCCAAGATAGAGGGACAGGGGCCGCCACTGAAGCTTTCTTT | CASSQDRGTGAATEAFF
NA | TRBJ2-5 | TRBD2 | TRBV7-2 | TGTGCCAGCAGCTTAGCGTTCGCGGGGGGGAACCAAGAGACCCAGTACTTC | CASSLAFAGGNQETQYF
NA | TRBJ2-3 | NA | TRBV5-4 | TGTGCCAGCAGCTTGGCAGGAACAGATACGCAGTATTTT | CASSLAGTDTQYF
NA | TRBJ2-4 | NA | TRBV6-5 | TGTGCCAGCAGTTACTCGGGGGGAGCCGTCAAAAACATTCAGTACTTC | CASSYSGGAVKNIQYF
NA | TRBJ2-1 | TRBD2 | TRBV4-1 | TGCGCCAGCAGCCAAGAGAGCGGGGCCCCCTACAATGAGCAGTTCTTC | CASSQESGAPYNEQFF
NA | TRBJ2-5 | TRBD2 | TRBV11-2 | TGTGCCAGCAGCCCCGGACTAGCGGCAGAGACCCAGTACTTC | CASSPGLAAETQYF
NA | TRBJ1-2 | NA | TRBV9 | TGTGCCAGCAGCCTAACAGGGCACTATGGCTACACCTTC | CASSLTGHYGYTF
NA | TRBJ1-5 | TRBD1 | TRBV19 | TGTGCCAGTAGTTCAGACAGGGATCAGCCCCAGCATTTT | CASSSDRDQPQHF
NA | TRBJ1-5 | NA | TRBV12-3/TRBV12-4 | TGTGCCAGCAGTTTCTCGGTTGAGCCCCAGCATTTT | CASSFSVEPQHF
NA | TRBJ1-1 | TRBD1 | TRBV18 | TGTGCCAGCTCACCTTCAGGGGGATCGGGAACTGAAGCTTTCTTT | CASSPSGGSGTEAFF
NA | TRBJ2-4 | NA | TRBV6-1 | TGTGCCAGCAGTGAATCGCTACAAAACATTCAGTACTTC | CASSESLQNIQYF
once | TRBJ1-2 | TRBD1 | TRBV6-5 | TGTGCCAGCAAGGGGGCGAATGGCTACACCTTC | CASKGANGYTF
NA | TRBJ2-1 | TRBD2 | TRBV6-2/TRBV6-3 | TGTGCCAGCAGTCTCCACCCCTCGCCCAGCGGGGGCCGAAATGAGCAGTTCTTC | CASSLHPSPSGGRNEQFF
NA | TRBJ1-6 | TRBD1 | TRBV9 | TGTGCCAGCAGCGGCGGGACAGGGCTAAATTCACCCCTCCACTTT | CASSGGTGLNSPLHF
NA | TRBJ1-2 | NA | TRBV12-3/TRBV12-4 | TGTGCCAGCAGTTTGAGGGACAACGATGGCTACACCTTC | CASSLRDNDGYTF
few | TRBJ2-6 | NA | TRBV7-2 | TGTGCCAGCAGCCTTTTCAGCTCTGGGGCCAACGTCCTGACTTTC | CASSLFSSGANVLTF
NA | TRBJ2-3 | NA | TRBV27 | TGTGCCAGCAGTTTATTGCTATCTAGCACAGATACGCAGTATTTT | CASSLLLSSTDTQYF
NA | TRBJ2-5 | NA | TRBV5-1 | TGCGCCAGCAGCTTGGGACAGCACCCTCGTGAGACCCAGTACTTC | CASSLGQHPRETQYF